This T cell receptor (beta chain) was identified during a study of radiotherapy plus CTLA-4 blockade in lung cancer. Whole-study findings and limits: Dynamics of early blood T cell clones, together with interferon-beta, were reportedly the best predictors of response.

For this clone: Its antigen is unknown.

This CDR3 is 13 amino acids long. Deletions cut 6 bases from V and 5 bases from J, with 13 bases between. In germline, CDR1 is MGHDK, CDR2 SYGVNS. The assay was immunoSEQ multiplex PCR, and TCRdb's table has in-frame clones only and misses some. The table lists tens of thousands of clones, around nine tenths of them singletons. Source: peripheral blood, taken from a patient treated with radiotherapy plus ipilimumab. This sequence was found in a human donor with non-small cell lung cancer that progressed on radiotherapy plus ipilimumab. The V call is TRBV25-1, the J call TRBJ1-1; tentatively, D is TRBD1 (5 bases). The CDR3 sequence: CASRGVGGTEAFF. The CDR3 DNA reads as TGTGCCAGCAGGGGGGTGGGCGGAACTGAAGCTTTCTTT.